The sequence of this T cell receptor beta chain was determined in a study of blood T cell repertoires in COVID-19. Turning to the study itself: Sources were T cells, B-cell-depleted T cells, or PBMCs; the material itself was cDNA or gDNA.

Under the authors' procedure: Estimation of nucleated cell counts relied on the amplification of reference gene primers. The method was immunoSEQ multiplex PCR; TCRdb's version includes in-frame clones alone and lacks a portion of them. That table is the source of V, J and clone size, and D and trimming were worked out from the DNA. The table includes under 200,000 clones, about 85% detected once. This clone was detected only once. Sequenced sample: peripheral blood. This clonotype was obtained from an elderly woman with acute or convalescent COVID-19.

As DNA, the CDR3 is TGTGCCAGCAGTGCCGCGACAGGGATCGGATGGAATCAGCCCCAGCATTTT. Its translation: CASSAATGIGWNQPQHF. V and J are TRBV6-1 and TRBJ1-5; TRBD1 aligns across 7 bases. The CDR3 loop spans 17 amino acids. Trimming removed 4 bases from V and 4 bases from J; junction bases left unmatched: 13. Germline CDR1 and CDR2: MNHNS and SASEGT.